This T cell receptor (beta chain) comes out of a study of blood T cell repertoires in COVID-19. The length of the CDR3 is 15 residues. Germline assignment: CDR1 SEHNR and CDR2 FQNEAQ (reference sequence). Trimming took off 1 base at V and 0 bases at J, with 9 bases between the two ends. Clones were read by immunoSEQ multiplex PCR, and TCRdb kept only the in-frame ones, dropping some. Counted here are over 120,000 clones, roughly three quarters occurring once; the ten biggest clones make up about 1.9%. The sequencing input was peripheral blood. The chain links TRBV7-9 to TRBJ1-2, with a possible D match to TRBD1 (5 bases). The sequence was obtained from a woman aged 60-75 years with acute or convalescent COVID-19. CDR3 amino acids: CASSLGIGANYGYTF. CDR3 DNA sequence: TGTGCCAGCAGCTTAGGCATAGGGGCTAACTATGGCTACACCTTC.